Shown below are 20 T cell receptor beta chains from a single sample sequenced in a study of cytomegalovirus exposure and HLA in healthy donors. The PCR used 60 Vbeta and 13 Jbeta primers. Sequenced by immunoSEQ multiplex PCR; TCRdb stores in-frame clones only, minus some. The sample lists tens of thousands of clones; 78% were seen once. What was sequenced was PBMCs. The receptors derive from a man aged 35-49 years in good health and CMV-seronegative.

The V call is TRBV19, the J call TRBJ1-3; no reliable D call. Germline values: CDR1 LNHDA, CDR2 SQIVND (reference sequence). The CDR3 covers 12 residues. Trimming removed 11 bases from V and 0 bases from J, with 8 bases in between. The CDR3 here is CAVAGSGNTIYF. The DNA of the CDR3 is TGTGCCGTAGCGGGCTCTGGAAACACCATATATTTT.

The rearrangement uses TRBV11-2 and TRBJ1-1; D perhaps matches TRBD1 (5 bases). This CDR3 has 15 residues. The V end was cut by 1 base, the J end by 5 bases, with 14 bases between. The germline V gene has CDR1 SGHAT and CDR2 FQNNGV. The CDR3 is CASSLGGTVGTEAFF. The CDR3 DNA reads TGTGCCAGCAGCTTAGGCGGGACCGTGGGGACTGAAGCTTTCTTT.

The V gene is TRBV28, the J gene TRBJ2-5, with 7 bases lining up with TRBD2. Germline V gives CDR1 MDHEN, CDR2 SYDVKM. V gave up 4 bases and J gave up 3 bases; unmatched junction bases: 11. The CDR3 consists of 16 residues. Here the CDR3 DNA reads TGTGCCAGCAGTTCCCCCGGGACTACTATTAAAGAGACCCAGTACTTC. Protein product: CASSSPGTTIKETQYF.

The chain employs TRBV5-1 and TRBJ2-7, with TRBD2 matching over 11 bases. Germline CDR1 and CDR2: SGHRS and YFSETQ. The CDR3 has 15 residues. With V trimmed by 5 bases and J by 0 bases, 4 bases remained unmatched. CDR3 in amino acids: CASRTTSGASYEQYF. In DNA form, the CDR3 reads TGCGCCAGCAGGACGACTAGCGGGGCCTCCTACGAGCAGTACTTC.

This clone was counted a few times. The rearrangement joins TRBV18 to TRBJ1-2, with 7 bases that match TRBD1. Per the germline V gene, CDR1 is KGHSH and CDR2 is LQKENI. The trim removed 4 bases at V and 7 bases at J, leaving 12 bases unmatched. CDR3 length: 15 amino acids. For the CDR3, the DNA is TGTGCCAGCTCACTCAACACCGGACAGGCGGGTGGCTACACCTTC. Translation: CASSLNTGQAGGYTF.

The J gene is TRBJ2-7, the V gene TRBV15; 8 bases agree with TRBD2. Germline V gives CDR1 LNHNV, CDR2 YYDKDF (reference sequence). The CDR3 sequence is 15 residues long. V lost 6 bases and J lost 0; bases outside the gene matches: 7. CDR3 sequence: CATRAAGGGSYEQYF. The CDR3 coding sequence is TGTGCCACCAGGGCGGCCGGGGGGGGCTCCTACGAGCAGTACTTC.

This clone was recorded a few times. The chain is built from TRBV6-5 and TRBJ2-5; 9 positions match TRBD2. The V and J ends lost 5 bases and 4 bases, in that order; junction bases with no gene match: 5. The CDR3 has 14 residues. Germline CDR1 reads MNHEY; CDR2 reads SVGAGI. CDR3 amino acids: CASSEGGGAETQYF. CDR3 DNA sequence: TGTGCCAGCAGTGAAGGCGGGGGGGCAGAGACCCAGTACTTC.

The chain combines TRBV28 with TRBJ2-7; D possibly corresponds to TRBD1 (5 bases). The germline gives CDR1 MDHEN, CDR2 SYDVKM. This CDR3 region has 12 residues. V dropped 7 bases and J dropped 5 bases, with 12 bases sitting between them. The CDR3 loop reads CASKATAHEQYF. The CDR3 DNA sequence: TGTGCCAGCAAGGCGACAGCCCACGAGCAGTACTTC.

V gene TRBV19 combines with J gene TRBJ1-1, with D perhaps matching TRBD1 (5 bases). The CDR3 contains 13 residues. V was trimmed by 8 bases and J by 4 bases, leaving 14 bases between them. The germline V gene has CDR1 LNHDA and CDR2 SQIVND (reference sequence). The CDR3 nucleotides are TGTGCCAGTTCACTTTTACAGGTCACTGAAGCTTTCTTT. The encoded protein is CASSLLQVTEAFF.

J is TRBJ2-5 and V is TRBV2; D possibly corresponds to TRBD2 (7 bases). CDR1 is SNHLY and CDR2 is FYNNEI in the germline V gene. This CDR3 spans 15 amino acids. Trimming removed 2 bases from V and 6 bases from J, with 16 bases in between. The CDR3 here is CASSESDWGGQTQYF. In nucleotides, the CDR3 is TGTGCCAGCAGTGAATCGGATTGGGGGGGGCAGACCCAGTACTTC.

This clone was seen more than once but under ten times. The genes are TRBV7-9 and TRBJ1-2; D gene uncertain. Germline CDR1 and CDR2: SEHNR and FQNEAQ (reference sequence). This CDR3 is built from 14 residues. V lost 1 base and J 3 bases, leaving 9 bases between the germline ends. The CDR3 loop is CASSLGLSDYGYTF. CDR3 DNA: TGTGCCAGCAGCTTAGGCTTGTCGGACTATGGCTACACCTTC.

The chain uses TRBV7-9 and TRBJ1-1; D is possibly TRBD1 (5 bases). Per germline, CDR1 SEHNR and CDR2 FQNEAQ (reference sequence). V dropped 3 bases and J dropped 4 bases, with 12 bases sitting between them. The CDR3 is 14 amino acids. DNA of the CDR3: TGTGCCAGCAGCTTCGGTTCCCAGGGCACTGAAGCTTTCTTT. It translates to CASSFGSQGTEAFF.

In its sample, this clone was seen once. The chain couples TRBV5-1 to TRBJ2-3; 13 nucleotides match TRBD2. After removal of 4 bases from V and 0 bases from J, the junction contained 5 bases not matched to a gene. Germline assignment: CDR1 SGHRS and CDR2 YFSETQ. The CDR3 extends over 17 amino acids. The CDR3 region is CASSIGLAGASTDTQYF. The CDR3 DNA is TGCGCCAGCAGCATAGGACTAGCGGGAGCAAGCACAGATACGCAGTATTTT.

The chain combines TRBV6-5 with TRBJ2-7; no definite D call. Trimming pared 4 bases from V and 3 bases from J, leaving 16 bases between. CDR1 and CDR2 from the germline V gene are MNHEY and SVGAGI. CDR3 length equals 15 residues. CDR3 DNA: TGTGCCAGCAGTTCCACCCGGGTCTTAAGCTACGAGCAGTACTTC. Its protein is CASSSTRVLSYEQYF.

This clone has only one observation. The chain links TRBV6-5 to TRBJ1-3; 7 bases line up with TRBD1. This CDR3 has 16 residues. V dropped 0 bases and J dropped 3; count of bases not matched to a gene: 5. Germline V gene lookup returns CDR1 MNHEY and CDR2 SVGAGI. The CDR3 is CASSYSDRVVGNTIYF. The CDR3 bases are TGTGCCAGCAGTTACTCCGACAGGGTGGTTGGAAACACCATATATTTT.

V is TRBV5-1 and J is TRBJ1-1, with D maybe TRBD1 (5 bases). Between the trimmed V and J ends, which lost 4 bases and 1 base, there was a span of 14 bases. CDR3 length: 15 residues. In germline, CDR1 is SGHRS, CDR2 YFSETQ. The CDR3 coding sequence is TGCGCCAGCAGCCCGGGGGACTTCCCGAACACTGAAGCTTTCTTT. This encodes CASSPGDFPNTEAFF.

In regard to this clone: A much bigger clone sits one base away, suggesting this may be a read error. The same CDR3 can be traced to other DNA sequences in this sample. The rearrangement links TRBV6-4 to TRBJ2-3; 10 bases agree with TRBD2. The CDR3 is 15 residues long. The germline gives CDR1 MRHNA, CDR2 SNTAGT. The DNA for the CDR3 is TGCGCCAGCAGTGAACTAGCGGGAAGCACAGATACGCAGTATTTT. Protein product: CASSELAGSTDTQYF.

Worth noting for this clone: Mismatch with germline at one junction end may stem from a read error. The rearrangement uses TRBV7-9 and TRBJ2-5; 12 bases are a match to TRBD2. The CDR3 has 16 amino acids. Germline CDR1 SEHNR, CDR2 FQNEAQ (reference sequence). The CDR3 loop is CSSSSLAGGPQETQYF. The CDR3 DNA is TGTTCCAGCAGCTCGCTAGCGGGGGGGCCCCAAGAGACCCAGTACTTC.

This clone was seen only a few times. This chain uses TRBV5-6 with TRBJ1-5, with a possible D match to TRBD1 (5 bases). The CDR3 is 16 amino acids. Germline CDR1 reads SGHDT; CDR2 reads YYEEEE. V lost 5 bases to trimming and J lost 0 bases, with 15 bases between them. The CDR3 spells CASSFRGLASNQPQHF. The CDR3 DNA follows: TGTGCCAGCAGTTTCCGGGGGTTGGCTAGCAATCAGCCCCAGCATTTT. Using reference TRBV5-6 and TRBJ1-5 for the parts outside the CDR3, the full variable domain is DAGVTQSPTHLIKTRGQQVTLRCSPKSGHDTVSWYQQALGQGPQFIFQYYEEEERQRGNFPDRFSGHQFPNYSSELNVNALLLGDSALYLCASSFRGLASNQPQHFGDGTRLSIL.

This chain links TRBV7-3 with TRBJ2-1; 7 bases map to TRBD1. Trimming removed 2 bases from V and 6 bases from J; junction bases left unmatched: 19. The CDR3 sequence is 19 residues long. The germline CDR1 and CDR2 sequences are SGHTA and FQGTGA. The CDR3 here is CASSLVGQAPRGGFNEQFF. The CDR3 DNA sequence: TGTGCCAGCAGCTTAGTCGGACAGGCGCCTAGGGGTGGTTTCAATGAGCAGTTCTTC.